These 11 T cell receptor beta chains were all obtained from the same sample, sequenced in a study of T cells after yellow fever vaccination. TCRdb itself ran the 5' RACE reads through MiXCR, one entry per CDR3 protein. The sample carries 250,000 to 300,000 distinct CDR3 sequences, 13% recorded once. The starting material was CD4+ T cells sorted from PBMCs, obtained 45 days after the yellow fever booster vaccination. The receptors come from a man aged 25 to 45 who received the YFV17D yellow fever vaccine.

The chain carries TRBV12-3 or TRBV12-4 and TRBJ2-1, with 7 bases identical to TRBD2. This CDR3 has 15 residues. With 4 bases clipped from V and 4 bases from J, the junction kept 7 bases outside the gene matches. The CDR3 DNA reads TGTGCCAGCAGTTCGGGCGGTAGCGGGTACAATGAGCAGTTCTTC. Amino acid sequence: CASSSGGSGYNEQFF.

The chain combines TRBV21-1 with TRBJ2-3; the DNA was not compared with TRBD2, the D call given in the table. TRBV21-1 has pseudogene status. The CDR3 has 18 residues. This CDR3 reads CASSADITSGRVTDTQYF. For the CDR3, the DNA is TGTGCCAGCAGCGCAGATATTACTAGCGGGAGGGTGACAGATACGCAGTATTTT.

The chain has TRBV28 and TRBJ2-7; possibly TRBD2 for D (6 bases). V lost 7 bases, J lost 1 base, and 11 bases lay in between. This CDR3 spans 13 amino acids. The germline CDR1 and CDR2 sequences are MDHEN and SYDVKM. CDR3 sequence reads: CASNLGGSYEQYF. DNA for the CDR3: TGTGCCAGCAACCTCGGGGGTTCCTACGAGCAGTACTTC.

This clonotype occurred a few times. This rearrangement joins TRBV9 to TRBJ2-3; D is perhaps TRBD2 (6 bases). The CDR3 totals 14 residues. V lost 5 bases, J lost 2 bases, and 12 bases lay in between. Germline loops: CDR1 SGDLS, CDR2 YYNGEE. The CDR3 DNA is TGTGCCAGCAGTACTAGCCCGCACACAGATACGCAGTATTTT. This gives the protein CASSTSPHTDTQYF.

This rearrangement joins TRBV5-1 to TRBJ2-2, with D uncertain. The CDR3 has 14 residues. CDR1 is SGHRS and CDR2 is YFSETQ in the germline V gene. The V and J ends lost 2 bases and 5 bases respectively, with 10 bases between them. CDR3 DNA sequence: TGCGCCAGCAGCTTTGGAGATTTAACCGGGGAGCTGTTTTTT. Translating it yields CASSFGDLTGELFF.

The sample holds a few counts of this clonotype. The V call is TRBV7-9, the J call TRBJ1-1; possibly TRBD1 for D (5 bases). Trimming removed 1 base from V and 7 bases from J, with 10 bases in between. This CDR3 contains 13 residues. Germline values: CDR1 SEHNR, CDR2 FQNEAQ (reference sequence). For the CDR3, the DNA is TGTGCCAGCAGCTTAGTGGGGGTTGGTGAAGCTTTCTTT. It codes for CASSLVGVGEAFF.

This chain connects TRBV29-1 to TRBJ2-1; D call uncertain. Germline CDR1 SQVTM, CDR2 ANQGSEA. V lost 2 bases, J lost 0 bases, and 2 bases lay in between. This CDR3 has 12 residues. In DNA form, the CDR3 reads TGCAGCGTTGAATTCTCCTACAATGAGCAGTTCTTC. Protein sequence: CSVEFSYNEQFF.

The V call is TRBV20-1, the J call TRBJ1-2; D not certain. V was pared by 0 bases and J by 4 bases, with 9 bases between. CDR1 and CDR2 (germline): DFQATT, SNEGSKA (reference sequence). The CDR3 sequence is 13 residues long. The CDR3 reads CSARDGSLYGYTF. The CDR3, as DNA: TGCAGTGCTAGAGATGGGAGTCTCTATGGCTACACCTTC.

This clonotype appeared a few times. The chain is built from TRBV21-1 and TRBJ2-1. TRBV21-1 is a documented pseudogene. The CDR3 consists of 14 residues. In DNA, the CDR3 is TGTGCCAGCAGCACAGACCGGTGTGGCAATGAGCAGTTCTTC. It codes for CASSTDRCGNEQFF.

This clonotype was seen a few times. The rearrangement uses TRBV20-1 and TRBJ2-5; 7 nucleotides align to TRBD2. This CDR3 has 14 residues. Losses at the gene ends were 0 bases for V and 6 bases for J; bases not matched to a gene: 7. The germline V gene encodes CDR1 DFQATT and CDR2 SNEGSKA (reference sequence). CDR3: CSARDAGALKTQYF. In DNA, the CDR3 is TGCAGTGCTAGAGATGCGGGAGCATTAAAGACCCAGTACTTC.

This clonotype has only a few counts. This rearrangement joins TRBV2 to TRBJ1-4, with a tentative D call TRBD1 (5 bases). Per germline, CDR1 SNHLY and CDR2 FYNNEI. V lost 0 bases, J lost 5 bases, and 10 bases lay in between. This CDR3 has 15 amino acids. This CDR3 is CASSEAGTGNEKLFF. The DNA of the CDR3 is TGTGCCAGCAGTGAAGCGGGGACGGGGAATGAAAAACTGTTTTTT.